This T cell receptor beta chain was captured by sequencing in a study of blood T cell repertoires in COVID-19. Looking at the study overall: Whether acute or convalescent, the COVID-19 samples came from the United States, Italy and Spain. The analysed material was cDNA or gDNA that came from T cells, B-cell-depleted T cells, or PBMCs.

Germline V CDR1 and CDR2: LGHNA, YNFKEQ. The CDR3 runs to 16 residues. V gave up 4 bases and J gave up 4 bases, with 19 bases separating them. Clones were read by immunoSEQ multiplex PCR, and TCRdb kept only the in-frame ones, dropping some. Among roughly 240,000 clones listed, roughly 85% were seen once. The TCR was taken from a man aged 45-65 years with COVID-19, enrolled during active disease. What was sequenced was peripheral blood. V and J are TRBV4-2 and TRBJ1-2; D gene unclear. The CDR3: CASSPLADTAFYGYTF. The DNA for the CDR3 is TGTGCCAGCAGCCCTCTCGCAGATACAGCTTTCTATGGCTACACCTTC.